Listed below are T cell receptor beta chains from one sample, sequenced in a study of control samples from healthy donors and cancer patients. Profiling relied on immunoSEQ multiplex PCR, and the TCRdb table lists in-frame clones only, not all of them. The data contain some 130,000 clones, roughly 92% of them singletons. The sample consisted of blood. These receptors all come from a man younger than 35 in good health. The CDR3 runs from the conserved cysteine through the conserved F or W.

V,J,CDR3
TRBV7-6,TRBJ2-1,CASSLVYLSGGDEQFF
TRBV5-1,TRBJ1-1,CASSLIQNTEAFF
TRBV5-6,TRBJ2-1,CASSLVGGPHNEQFF
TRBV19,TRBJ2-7,CASSLRTGENYEQYF
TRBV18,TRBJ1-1,CASSPPGFPTLYTEAFF
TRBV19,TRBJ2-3,CASSIRRTVSTDTQYF
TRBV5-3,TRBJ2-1,CARSLAEGRYSYNEQFF
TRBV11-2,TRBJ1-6,CASSLVRLSPNSPLHF
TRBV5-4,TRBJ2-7,CASSLVGGPYEQYF
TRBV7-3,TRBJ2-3,CASSLDSGASTDTQYF
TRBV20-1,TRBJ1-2,CSASVGFAYGYTF
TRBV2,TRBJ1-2,CASIGDRGNGYTF
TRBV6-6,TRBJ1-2,CASSYSGDPVYGYTF
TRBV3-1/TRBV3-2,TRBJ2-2,CASSLQRGIGELFF
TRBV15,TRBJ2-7,CATSRGSYEQYF
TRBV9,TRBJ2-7,CASSGGTGGFYEQYF
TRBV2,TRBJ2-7,CASSLFPGTGSLFAYEQYF
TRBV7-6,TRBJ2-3,CASSLESAGVKADTQYF
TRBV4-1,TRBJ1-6,CASSGRDRGYNSPLHF
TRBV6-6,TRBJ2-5,CASSTGRNLQETQYF
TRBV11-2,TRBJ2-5,CASTPRGGGLQETQYF
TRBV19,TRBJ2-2,CASSPGTPNTGELFF
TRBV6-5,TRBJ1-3,CASRAPQGAGNTIYF
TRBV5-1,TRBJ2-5,CASSLEGGETQYF
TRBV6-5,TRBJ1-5,CATGRDGGNQPQHF
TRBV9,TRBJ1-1,CASSVTRDSRSTEAFF
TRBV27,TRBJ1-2,CAGATGGPLYYGYTF
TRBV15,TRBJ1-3,CATSHEVFGNTIYF
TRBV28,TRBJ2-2,CASSPPDRSGELFF
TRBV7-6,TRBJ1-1,CASSLGGATEAFF
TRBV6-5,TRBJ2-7,CASRLGTGRNYEQYF
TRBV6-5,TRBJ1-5,CASRESSNQPQHF
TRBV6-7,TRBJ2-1,CASSYTPGQSYNEQFF
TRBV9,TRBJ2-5,CASSATSRETQYF
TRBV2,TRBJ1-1,CASRVRLMNTEAFF
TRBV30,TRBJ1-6,CAWSRGGVGISPLHF
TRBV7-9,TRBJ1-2,CASSSRDRFTYGYTF
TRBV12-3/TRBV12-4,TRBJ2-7,CASSLANLYEQYF
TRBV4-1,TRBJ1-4,CASSQDTRTNEKLFF
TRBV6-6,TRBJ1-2,CASSYSETGVYGYTF